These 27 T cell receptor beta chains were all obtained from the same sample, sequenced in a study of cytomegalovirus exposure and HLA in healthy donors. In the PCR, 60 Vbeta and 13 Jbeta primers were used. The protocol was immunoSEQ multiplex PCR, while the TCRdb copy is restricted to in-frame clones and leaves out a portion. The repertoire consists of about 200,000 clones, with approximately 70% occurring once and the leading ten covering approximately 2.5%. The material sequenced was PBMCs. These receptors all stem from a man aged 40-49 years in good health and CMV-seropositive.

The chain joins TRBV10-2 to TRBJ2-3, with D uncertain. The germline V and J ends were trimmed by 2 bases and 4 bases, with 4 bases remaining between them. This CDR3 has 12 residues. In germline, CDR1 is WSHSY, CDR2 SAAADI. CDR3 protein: CASSEIADTQYF. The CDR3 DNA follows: TGCGCCAGCAGTGAGATAGCAGATACGCAGTATTTT.

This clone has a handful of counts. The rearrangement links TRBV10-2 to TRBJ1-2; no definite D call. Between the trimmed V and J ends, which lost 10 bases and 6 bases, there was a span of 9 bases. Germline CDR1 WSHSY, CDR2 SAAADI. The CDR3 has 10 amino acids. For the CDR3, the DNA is TGCGCCACTGGCGGGGATGGCTACACCTTC. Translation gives CATGGDGYTF.

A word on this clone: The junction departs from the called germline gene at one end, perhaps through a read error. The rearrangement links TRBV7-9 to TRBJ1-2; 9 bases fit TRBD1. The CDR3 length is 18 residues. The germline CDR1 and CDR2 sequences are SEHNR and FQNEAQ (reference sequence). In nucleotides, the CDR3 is TGTTCCAGCTGGGGGGACAGGGTCTATCCCGGGGGTAACTATGGCTACACCTTC. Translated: CSSWGDRVYPGGNYGYTF.

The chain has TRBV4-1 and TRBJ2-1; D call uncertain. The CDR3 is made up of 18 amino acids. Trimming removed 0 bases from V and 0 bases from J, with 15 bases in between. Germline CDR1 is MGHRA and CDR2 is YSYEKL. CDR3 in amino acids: CASSQEILPSSSYNEQFF. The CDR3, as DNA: TGCGCCAGCAGCCAAGAAATCCTCCCCTCGAGCTCCTACAATGAGCAGTTCTTC.

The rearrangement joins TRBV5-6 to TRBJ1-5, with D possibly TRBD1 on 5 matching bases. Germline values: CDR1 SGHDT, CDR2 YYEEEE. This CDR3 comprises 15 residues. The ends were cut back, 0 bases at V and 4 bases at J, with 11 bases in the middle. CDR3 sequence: CASSLGGRENQPQHF. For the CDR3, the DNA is TGTGCCAGCAGCTTGGGGGGCAGAGAGAATCAGCCCCAGCATTTT. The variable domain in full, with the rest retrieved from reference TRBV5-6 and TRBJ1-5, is DAGVTQSPTHLIKTRGQQVTLRCSPKSGHDTVSWYQQALGQGPQFIFQYYEEEERQRGNFPDRFSGHQFPNYSSELNVNALLLGDSALYLCASSLGGRENQPQHFGDGTRLSIL.

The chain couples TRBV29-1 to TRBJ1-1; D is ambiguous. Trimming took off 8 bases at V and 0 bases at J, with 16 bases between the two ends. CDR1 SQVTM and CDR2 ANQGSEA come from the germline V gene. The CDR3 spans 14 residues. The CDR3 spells CSSTRTSMNTEAFF. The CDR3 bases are TGCAGCTCTACACGGACTTCCATGAACACTGAAGCTTTCTTT.

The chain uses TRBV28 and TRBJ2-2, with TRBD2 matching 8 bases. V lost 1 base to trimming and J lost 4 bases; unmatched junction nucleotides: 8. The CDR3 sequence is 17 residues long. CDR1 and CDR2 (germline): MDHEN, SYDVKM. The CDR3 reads CASSLSLPAGATGELFF. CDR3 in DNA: TGTGCCAGCAGTTTATCACTGCCAGCGGGGGCCACCGGGGAGCTGTTTTTT.

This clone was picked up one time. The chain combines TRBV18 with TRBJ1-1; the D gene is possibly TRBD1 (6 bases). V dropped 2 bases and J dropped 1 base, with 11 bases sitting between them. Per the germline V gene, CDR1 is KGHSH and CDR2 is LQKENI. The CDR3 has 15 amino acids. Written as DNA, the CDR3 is TGTGCCAGCTCACCATTTCCACAGGGGAACACTGAAGCTTTCTTT. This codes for CASSPFPQGNTEAFF.

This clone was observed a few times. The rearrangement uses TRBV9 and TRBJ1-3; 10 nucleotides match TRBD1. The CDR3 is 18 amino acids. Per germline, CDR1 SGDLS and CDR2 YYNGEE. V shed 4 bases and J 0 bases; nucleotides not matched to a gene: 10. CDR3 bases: TGTGCCAGCAGCACGATCACGGGACAGGGGATCTCTGGAAACACCATATATTTT. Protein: CASSTITGQGISGNTIYF.

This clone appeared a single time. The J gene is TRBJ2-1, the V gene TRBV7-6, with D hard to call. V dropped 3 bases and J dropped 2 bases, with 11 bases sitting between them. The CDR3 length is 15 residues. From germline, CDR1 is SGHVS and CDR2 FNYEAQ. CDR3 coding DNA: TGTGCCAGCAGCTTCGAGCTACGAGCCTACAATGAGCAGTTCTTC. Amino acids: CASSFELRAYNEQFF.

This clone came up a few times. CDR3 amino acids: CASSFWTGLVYEQYF. As DNA, the CDR3 is TGCGCCAGCAGCTTCTGGACAGGGTTGGTGTACGAGCAGTACTTC. This chain joins TRBV5-1 and TRBJ2-7; TRBD1 aligns across 8 bases. Germline CDR1 is SGHRS and CDR2 is YFSETQ. The CDR3 is 15 amino acids. V was clipped by 2 bases and J by 4 bases; unmatched bases: 8.

In nucleotides, the CDR3 is TGTGCCAGCAGTTATCTCTTGACAGGGGGGCCCTACGAGCAGTACTTC. The encoded protein is CASSYLLTGGPYEQYF. The V and J genes are TRBV6-5 and TRBJ2-7, with 9 bases aligning to TRBD1. The V segment lost 3 bases and the J segment 2 bases; nucleotides outside the gene matches: 8. In germline, CDR1 is MNHEY, CDR2 SVGAGI. The CDR3 length is 16 residues.

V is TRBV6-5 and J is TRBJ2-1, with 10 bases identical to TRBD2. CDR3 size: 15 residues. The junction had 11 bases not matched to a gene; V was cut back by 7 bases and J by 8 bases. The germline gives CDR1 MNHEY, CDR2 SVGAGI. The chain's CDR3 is CASKGQRGGLDEQFF. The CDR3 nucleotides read TGTGCCAGCAAGGGCCAGCGGGGGGGCCTAGATGAGCAGTTCTTC.

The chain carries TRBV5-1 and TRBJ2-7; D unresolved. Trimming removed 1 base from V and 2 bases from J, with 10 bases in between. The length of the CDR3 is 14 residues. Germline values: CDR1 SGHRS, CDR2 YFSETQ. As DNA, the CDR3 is TGCGCCAGCAGCTTGAGGCAGGATCCCTACGAGCAGTACTTC. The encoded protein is CASSLRQDPYEQYF.

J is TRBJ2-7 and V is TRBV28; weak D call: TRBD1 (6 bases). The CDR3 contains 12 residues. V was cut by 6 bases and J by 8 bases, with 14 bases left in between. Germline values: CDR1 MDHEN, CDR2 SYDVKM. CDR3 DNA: TGTGCCAGCAGACGAAGGGACACTAAGCAGTACTTC. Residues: CASRRRDTKQYF.

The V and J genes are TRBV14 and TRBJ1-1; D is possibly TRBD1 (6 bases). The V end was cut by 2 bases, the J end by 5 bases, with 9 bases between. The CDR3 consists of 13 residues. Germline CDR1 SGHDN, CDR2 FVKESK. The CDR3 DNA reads TGTGCCAGCAGCCAAAAGGGGGGGACTGAAGCTTTCTTT. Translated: CASSQKGGTEAFF.

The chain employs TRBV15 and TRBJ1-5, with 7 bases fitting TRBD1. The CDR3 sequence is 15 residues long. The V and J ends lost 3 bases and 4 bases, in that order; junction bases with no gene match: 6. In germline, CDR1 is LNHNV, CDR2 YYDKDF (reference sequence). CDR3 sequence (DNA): TGTGCCACCAGCAGGGCGGGACAGCTAAATCAGCCCCAGCATTTT. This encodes CATSRAGQLNQPQHF.

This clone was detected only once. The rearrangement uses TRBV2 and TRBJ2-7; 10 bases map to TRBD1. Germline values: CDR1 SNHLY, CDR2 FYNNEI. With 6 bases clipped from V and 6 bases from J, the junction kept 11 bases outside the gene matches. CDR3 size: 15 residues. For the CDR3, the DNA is TGTGCCAGCAGCCTCCTCGGGGGACAGGGGCCCGAGCAGTACTTC. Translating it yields CASSLLGGQGPEQYF.

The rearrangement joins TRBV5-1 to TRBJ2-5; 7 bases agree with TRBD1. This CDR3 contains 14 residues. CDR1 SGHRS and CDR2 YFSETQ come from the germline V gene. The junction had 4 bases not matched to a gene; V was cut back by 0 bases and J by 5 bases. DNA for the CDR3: TGCGCCAGCAGCTTGGCCTTACAGGGGGAGACCCAGTACTTC. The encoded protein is CASSLALQGETQYF.

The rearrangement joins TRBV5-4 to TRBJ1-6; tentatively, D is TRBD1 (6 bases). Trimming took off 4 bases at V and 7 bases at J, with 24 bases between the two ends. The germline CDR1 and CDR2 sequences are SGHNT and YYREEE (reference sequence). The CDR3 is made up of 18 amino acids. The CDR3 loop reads CASSLLTGRGGSNSPLHF. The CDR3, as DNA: TGTGCCAGCAGCCTACTGACCGGAAGGGGGGGCTCGAATTCACCCCTCCACTTT. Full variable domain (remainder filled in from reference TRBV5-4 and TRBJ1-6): ETGVTQSPTHLIKTRGQQVTLRCSSQSGHNTVSWYQQALGQGPQFIFQYYREEENGRGNFPPRFSGLQFPNYSSELNVNALELDDSALYLCASSLLTGRGGSNSPLHFGNGTRLTVT.

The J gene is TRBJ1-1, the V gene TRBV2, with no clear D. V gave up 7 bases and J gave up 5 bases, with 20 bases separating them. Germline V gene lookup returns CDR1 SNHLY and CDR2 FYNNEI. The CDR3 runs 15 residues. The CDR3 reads CASIPEREGVTEAFF. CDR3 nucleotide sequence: TGTGCCAGCATTCCGGAGAGGGAGGGAGTAACTGAAGCTTTCTTT. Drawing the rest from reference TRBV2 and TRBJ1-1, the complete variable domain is EPEVTQTPSHQVTQMGQEVILRCVPISNHLYFYWYRQILGQKVEFLVSFYNNEISEKSEIFDDQFSVERPDGSNFTLKIRSTKLEDSAMYFCASIPEREGVTEAFFGQGTRLTVV.

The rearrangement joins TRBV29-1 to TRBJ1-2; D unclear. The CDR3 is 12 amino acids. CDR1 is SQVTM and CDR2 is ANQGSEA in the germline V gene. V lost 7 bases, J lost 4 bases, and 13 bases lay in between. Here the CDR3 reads CSGEGGSYGYTF. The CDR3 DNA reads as TGCAGCGGGGAGGGAGGCAGCTATGGCTACACCTTC. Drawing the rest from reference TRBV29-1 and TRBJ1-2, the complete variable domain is SAVISQKPSRDICQRGTSLTIQCQVDSQVTMMFWYRQQPGQSLTLIATANQGSEATYESGFVIDKFPISRPNLTFSTLTVSNMSPEDSSIYLCSGEGGSYGYTFGSGTRLTVV.

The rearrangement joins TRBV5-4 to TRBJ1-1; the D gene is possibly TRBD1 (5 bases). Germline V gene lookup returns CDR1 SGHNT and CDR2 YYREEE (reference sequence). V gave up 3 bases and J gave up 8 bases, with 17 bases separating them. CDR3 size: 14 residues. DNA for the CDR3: TGTGCCAGCAGCTCCCCGAGAGGAGGGGAGGAAGCTTTCTTT. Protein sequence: CASSSPRGGEEAFF.

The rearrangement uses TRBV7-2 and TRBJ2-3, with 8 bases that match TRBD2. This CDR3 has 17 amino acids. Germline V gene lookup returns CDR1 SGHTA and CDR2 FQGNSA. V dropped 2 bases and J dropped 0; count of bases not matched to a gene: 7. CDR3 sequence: CASSLIGSSGSTDTQYF. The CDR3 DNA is TGTGCCAGCAGCTTAATTGGTTCTAGCGGGAGCACAGATACGCAGTATTTT.

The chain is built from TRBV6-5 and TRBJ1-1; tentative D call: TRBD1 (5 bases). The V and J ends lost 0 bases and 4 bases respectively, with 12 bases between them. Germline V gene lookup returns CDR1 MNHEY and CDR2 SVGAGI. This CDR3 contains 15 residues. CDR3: CASSYSRQLGTEAFF. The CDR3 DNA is TGTGCCAGCAGTTACTCGAGACAGCTGGGCACTGAAGCTTTCTTT.

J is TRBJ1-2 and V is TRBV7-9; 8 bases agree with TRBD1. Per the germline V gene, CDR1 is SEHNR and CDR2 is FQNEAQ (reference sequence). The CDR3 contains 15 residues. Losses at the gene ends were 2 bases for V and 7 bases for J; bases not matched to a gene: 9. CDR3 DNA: TGTGCCAGCAGCTTACAGGGGGCCCAACCGGGTGGCTACACCTTC. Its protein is CASSLQGAQPGGYTF.

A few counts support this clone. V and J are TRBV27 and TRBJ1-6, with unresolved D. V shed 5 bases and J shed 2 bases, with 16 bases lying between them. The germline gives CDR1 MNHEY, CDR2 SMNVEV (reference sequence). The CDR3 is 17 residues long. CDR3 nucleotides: TGTGCCAGCAGTCCTCTAGACCAAGGAACCTATAATTCACCCCTCCACTTT. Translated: CASSPLDQGTYNSPLHF.